Each of the 28 T cell receptor beta chains below was sequenced from the same sample in a study of cytomegalovirus exposure and HLA in healthy donors (dated by TCRdb to 2016 to 2017). Receptors were amplified or captured by the immunoSEQ multiplex PCR assay. For the multiplex PCR, a mixture combining 60 forward primers for TCR Vbeta segments and 13 reverse primers for TCR Jbeta segments was used. As stored in TCRdb, this immuneACCESS dataset retains in-frame rearrangements with V and J assigned. A fraction of the clones does not appear; measured against another copy, unresolved V genes explain less than half of the discrepancy, and the remainder lacks a known reason. This sample gives 130,000 or so clones in total; approximately 80% of them show up just once. Of the sample, 2% to 2.5% falls within the top ten clones. Sequencing was done on a sample of PBMCs. The receptors originated from a woman in her thirties or forties in good health and CMV-seronegative.

V is TRBV19 and J is TRBJ2-6, with TRBD1 identical over 11 bases. Germline trimming cut 4 bases from V and 3 bases from J; bases unmatched to any gene: 5. The CDR3 runs to 17 residues. The V gene's germline CDR1 is LNHDA and CDR2 SQIVND (reference sequence). The CDR3 region is CASSTRTGGVGANVLTF. The CDR3 nucleotides read TGTGCCAGTAGTACCCGGACAGGGGGCGTTGGGGCCAACGTCCTGACTTTC.

The rearrangement links TRBV5-6 to TRBJ1-4; TRBD1 aligns across 9 bases. Germline V CDR1 and CDR2: SGHDT, YYEEEE. The CDR3 covers 16 residues. V dropped 1 base and J dropped 5; count of bases not matched to a gene: 6. The CDR3 bases are TGTGCCAGCAGCTTGTTAACAGGGGGCAAAAATGAAAAACTGTTTTTT. Its translation: CASSLLTGGKNEKLFF.

The chain recombines TRBV18 with TRBJ1-2, with TRBD1 matching over 10 bases. Germline-derived CDR1 and CDR2 are KGHSH and LQKENI. The CDR3 length is 13 residues. Unmatched junction bases numbered 2, after V lost 3 bases and J lost 7 bases. CDR3 sequence (DNA): TGTGCCAGCTCACCGACAGGGGGCAGTGGCTACACCTTC. It specifies CASSPTGGSGYTF.

This clone was observed a single time. V gene TRBV7-8 combines with J gene TRBJ1-1; the D gene is possibly TRBD1 (5 bases). CDR1 is SGHVS, CDR2 FQNEAQ, per germline. V lost 7 bases and J lost 5, with 17 bases in between. This CDR3 comprises 14 residues. The CDR3 region has the DNA TGTGCCAGCACCAGAAGAGAGGGGAGGACTGAAGCTTTCTTT. Residues: CASTRREGRTEAFF.

The chain uses TRBV5-4 and TRBJ2-7; possibly TRBD1 for D (6 bases). Trimming shortened V by 4 bases and J by 2 bases, and 16 bases separated the two germline ends. The CDR3 has 15 residues. CDR1 is SGHNT and CDR2 is YYREEE in the germline V gene (reference sequence). The CDR3 spells CASSPQGQGAYEQYF. CDR3 bases: TGTGCCAGCAGCCCTCAGGGGCAGGGTGCCTACGAGCAGTACTTC.

The chain has TRBV7-9 and TRBJ2-7; perhaps TRBD1 as D (5 bases). Per the germline V gene, CDR1 is SEHNR and CDR2 is FQNEAQ (reference sequence). Between the trimmed V and J ends, which lost 5 bases and 4 bases, there was a span of 21 bases. CDR3 length equals 16 residues. The CDR3 sequence: CASSPARQSWIYEQYF. The DNA of the CDR3 is TGTGCCAGCAGCCCAGCCCGACAGAGCTGGATTTACGAGCAGTACTTC.

J is TRBJ1-5 and V is TRBV10-1; TRBD1 aligns across 7 bases. The CDR3 consists of 13 residues. Germline values: CDR1 WNHNN, CDR2 SYGVQD (reference sequence). V dropped 5 bases and J dropped 4; count of bases not matched to a gene: 2. The CDR3 loop reads CASSPTGNQPQHF. As DNA, the CDR3 is TGCGCCAGCAGTCCGACAGGGAATCAGCCCCAGCATTTT.

The CDR3 sequence is CASSSRTSGGYNEQFF. In DNA form, the CDR3 reads TGTGCCAGCAGCTCACGGACTAGCGGGGGGTACAATGAGCAGTTCTTC. The chain uses TRBV13 and TRBJ2-1; TRBD2 matches 14 bases. This CDR3 contains 16 residues. V trimming: 4 bases; J trimming: 4 bases; junction bases outside the gene matches: 3. CDR1 PRHDT and CDR2 FYEKMQ come from the germline V gene (reference sequence).

V gene TRBV7-2 combines with J gene TRBJ2-2; 8 bases are shared with TRBD1. Germline V CDR1 and CDR2: SGHTA, FQGNSA. J gave up 4 bases and V 0 bases, and 4 bases lay outside the gene matches. The CDR3 is 16 residues long. The CDR3 DNA reads TGTGCCAGCAGCTTAGCAGGGACAGGAGTCACCGGGGAGCTGTTTTTT. Its protein product is CASSLAGTGVTGELFF.

The rearrangement uses TRBV5-1 and TRBJ2-3; possible D gene TRBD2, 5 bases. The CDR3 covers 14 residues. Trimming removed 5 bases at V and 6 bases at J, with 16 bases between. Per the germline V gene, CDR1 is SGHRS and CDR2 is YFSETQ. In nucleotides, the CDR3 is TGCGCCAGCAGGGGGAGCGTTGTATCGGATACGCAGTATTTT. It codes for CASRGSVVSDTQYF. Variable domain in full (rest from reference TRBV5-1 and TRBJ2-3): KAGVTQTPRYLIKTRGQQVTLSCSPISGHRSVSWYQQTPGQGLQFLFEYFSETQRNKGNFPGRFSGRQFSNSRSEMNVSTLELGDSALYLCASRGSVVSDTQYFGPGTRLTVL.

The rearrangement links TRBV11-2 to TRBJ1-2, with D uncertain. The germline V gene encodes CDR1 SGHAT and CDR2 FQNNGV. This CDR3 is built from 14 residues. V was clipped by 5 bases and J by 4 bases, with 14 bases between them. CDR3 nucleotide sequence: TGTGCCAGCAGCCCCTACGCCACCCTCTATGGCTACACCTTC. This encodes CASSPYATLYGYTF.

The chain has TRBV5-1 and TRBJ2-6; 7 bases align to TRBD2. Germline CDR1 and CDR2: SGHRS and YFSETQ. This CDR3 spans 17 amino acids. Germline trimming cut 4 bases from V and 0 bases from J; bases unmatched to any gene: 7. The CDR3 DNA sequence: TGCGCCAGCAGCCCCCGGGGGGAGAGCTCTGGGGCCAACGTCCTGACTTTC. This translates into CASSPRGESSGANVLTF.

The rearrangement joins TRBV19 to TRBJ2-1; 8 bases are shared with TRBD1. V lost 5 bases, J lost 8 bases, and 5 bases stayed unmatched. The CDR3 runs to 13 residues. Per germline, CDR1 LNHDA and CDR2 SQIVND (reference sequence). The CDR3 DNA reads as TGTGCCAGTAGTTCTACGACAGGGGATGAGCAGTTCTTC. Translated: CASSSTTGDEQFF.

In this sample, this clone turned up once. J is TRBJ2-2 and V is TRBV5-4; TRBD2 aligns across 9 bases. Looked up from germline, CDR1 is SGHNT and CDR2 is YYREEE (reference sequence). After removal of 4 bases from V and 7 bases from J, the junction contained 11 bases not matched to a gene. The CDR3 is made up of 16 amino acids. Written as DNA, the CDR3 is TGTGCCAGCAGCCCCAGGGGCGGGAGGGCCGGCGGGGAGCTGTTTTTT. Encoded protein: CASSPRGGRAGGELFF.

In this sample, this clone turned up a few times. V is TRBV5-6 and J is TRBJ2-1; possible D gene TRBD1, 6 bases. The germline gives CDR1 SGHDT, CDR2 YYEEEE. This CDR3 spans 13 amino acids. Trimming removed 4 bases from V and 10 bases from J, with 15 bases in between. The CDR3 protein is CASSPGGVTEQFF. The CDR3 nucleotides read TGTGCCAGCAGCCCTGGGGGCGTGACGGAGCAGTTCTTC.

The V call is TRBV6-5, the J call TRBJ1-5, with TRBD1 matching 10 bases. CDR3 size: 14 residues. The ends lost 6 bases at V and 9 bases at J; junction bases unmatched: 8. The V gene's germline CDR1 is MNHEY and CDR2 SVGAGI. CDR3 residues: CASRPTGGGGPQHF. CDR3 sequence (DNA): TGTGCCAGCAGACCGACAGGGGGCGGTGGGCCCCAGCATTTT.

The CDR3 coding sequence is TGTGCCAGCAGCTTCGGTTTTTCGACAGCTTCCTACGAGCAGTACTTC. Translated, it gives CASSFGFSTASYEQYF. The rearrangement uses TRBV5-6 and TRBJ2-5, with a weak D call TRBD1 (5 bases). The J call is uncertain, as TRBJ2-7 better fits the DNA end. CDR1 is SGHDT, CDR2 YYEEEE, per germline. CDR3 length equals 16 residues.

V gene TRBV28 combines with J gene TRBJ1-4; D perhaps matches TRBD1 (5 bases). There are 15 residues in the CDR3. Looked up from germline, CDR1 is MDHEN and CDR2 is SYDVKM. Trimming left V 4 bases short and J 7 bases short, with 16 bases between. CDR3 protein: CASSSIKLGREKLFF. CDR3 DNA: TGTGCCAGCAGTTCGATAAAGTTGGGGCGTGAAAAACTGTTTTTT.

V is TRBV5-4 and J is TRBJ2-7; 7 bases map to TRBD1. The CDR3 extends over 14 amino acids. Trimming cost V 0 bases and J 3 bases; bases outside gene matches: 3. Germline values: CDR1 SGHNT, CDR2 YYREEE (reference sequence). This chain's CDR3 is CASSLGQGNYEQYF. The CDR3 DNA is TGTGCCAGCAGCTTGGGACAGGGAAACTACGAGCAGTACTTC. The full variable domain, its missing parts supplied by reference TRBV5-4 and TRBJ2-7, is ETGVTQSPTHLIKTRGQQVTLRCSSQSGHNTVSWYQQALGQGPQFIFQYYREEENGRGNFPPRFSGLQFPNYSSELNVNALELDDSALYLCASSLGQGNYEQYFGPGTRLTVT.

This clone was recorded only once. V usage is TRBV5-4 and J usage is TRBJ2-5; TRBD2 matches at 14 bases. The J call could be wrong; TRBJ2-7 is a better fit for the DNA end. Germline assignment: CDR1 SGHNT and CDR2 YYREEE (reference sequence). The CDR3 runs 17 residues. The CDR3 sequence: CASSSYPTSGRVYEQYF. CDR3 coding DNA: TGTGCCAGCAGCTCGTATCCGACTAGCGGGAGGGTCTACGAGCAGTACTTC.

This rearrangement joins TRBV2 to TRBJ2-5; possibly TRBD1 for D (6 bases). Trimming took 8 bases from V and 9 from J, leaving 19 bases between them. The CDR3 spans 13 residues. The germline CDR1 and CDR2 sequences are SNHLY and FYNNEI. CDR3 in amino acids: CASPSRGQEPQYF. The CDR3 bases are TGTGCCAGCCCCAGCAGGGGCCAAGAACCCCAGTACTTC. The variable domain in full, with the rest retrieved from reference TRBV2 and TRBJ2-5, is EPEVTQTPSHQVTQMGQEVILRCVPISNHLYFYWYRQILGQKVEFLVSFYNNEISEKSEIFDDQFSVERPDGSNFTLKIRSTKLEDSAMYFCASPSRGQEPQYFGPGTRLLVL.

The chain carries TRBV27 and TRBJ2-7; 9 nucleotides match TRBD1. V was clipped by 5 bases and J by 3 bases; unmatched bases: 11. CDR1 and CDR2 (germline): MNHEY, SMNVEV (reference sequence). The CDR3 is made up of 16 amino acids. The CDR3 region has the DNA TGTGCCAGCAGTCTGACGCCCCCGGGACAGGGCTACGAGCAGTACTTC. It encodes CASSLTPPGQGYEQYF.

The rearrangement uses TRBV10-1 and TRBJ2-7; a possible D gene is TRBD2 (5 bases). Per germline, CDR1 WNHNN and CDR2 SYGVQD (reference sequence). The CDR3 has 15 residues. Trimming shortened V by 10 bases and J by 4 bases, and 23 bases separated the two germline ends. Here the CDR3 reads CATLRIALMRYEQYF. CDR3 in DNA: TGCGCCACCCTAAGGATAGCGCTTATGCGGTACGAGCAGTACTTC.

The chain carries TRBV19 and TRBJ1-1; D not resolved. V was pared by 4 bases and J by 6 bases, with 9 bases between. This CDR3 has 12 residues. Germline loops: CDR1 LNHDA, CDR2 SQIVND (reference sequence). CDR3 in amino acids: CASSSYNPEAFF. The CDR3 DNA is TGTGCCAGTAGTAGTTACAATCCTGAAGCTTTCTTT.

The V call is TRBV19, the J call TRBJ1-1, with D maybe TRBD1 (6 bases). Trimming took 5 bases from V and 1 from J, leaving 11 bases between them. Looked up from germline, CDR1 is LNHDA and CDR2 is SQIVND (reference sequence). This CDR3 is built from 14 residues. The CDR3 here is CASSPWTANTEAFF. CDR3 sequence (DNA): TGTGCCAGTAGTCCGTGGACAGCGAACACTGAAGCTTTCTTT.

The chain recombines TRBV5-1 with TRBJ2-7; TRBD2 aligns across 13 bases. Trimming at V came to 0 bases and at J to 12 bases, leaving 6 bases not matched to a gene. CDR1 is SGHRS and CDR2 is YFSETQ in the germline V gene. The CDR3 consists of 14 residues. CDR3 bases: TGCGCCAGCAGCTTGGGCCCCGGGACTAGCGGGATGTACTTC. The encoded protein is CASSLGPGTSGMYF. The full variable domain, rest sourced from reference TRBV5-1 and TRBJ2-7, is KAGVTQTPRYLIKTRGQQVTLSCSPISGHRSVSWYQQTPGQGLQFLFEYFSETQRNKGNFPGRFSGRQFSNSRSEMNVSTLELGDSALYLCASSLGPGTSGMYFGPGTRLTVT.

CDR3 region: CASRILQGQGEQFF. In DNA form, the CDR3 reads TGTGCCAGCAGGATACTTCAGGGACAGGGTGAGCAGTTCTTC. The chain carries TRBV7-2 and TRBJ2-1, with TRBD1 matching 9 bases. The V and J ends lost 6 bases and 9 bases, in that order; junction bases with no gene match: 9. Germline lookup yields CDR1 SGHTA and CDR2 FQGNSA. The CDR3 is made up of 14 amino acids.

CDR3 sequence: CASSLYGASGELFF. CDR3 sequence (DNA): TGTGCCAGCAGCTTATATGGGGCTAGCGGGGAGCTGTTTTTT. J is TRBJ2-2 and V is TRBV7-6; a possible D gene is TRBD1 (5 bases). V lost 2 bases and J lost 7, with 11 bases in between. The germline CDR1 and CDR2 sequences are SGHVS and FNYEAQ. CDR3 length: 14 amino acids.